The following is a T cell receptor (beta chain) sequence with its context. Its antigen is unidentified. At one end, the junction sequence differs from germline, possibly due to a read error. The data were taken from a study of cytomegalovirus exposure and HLA in healthy donors. Study conclusions and caveats: Published work reported that the classifier diagnosed cytomegalovirus status with high specificity and sensitivity.

60 Vbeta and 13 Jbeta primers were used in PCR. TCRdb's copy holds only in-frame clones and misses some; the assay was immunoSEQ multiplex PCR. The table has some 84,000 clones, around four fifths seen once; the top ten hold roughly 1.9%. The germline CDR1 and CDR2 sequences are SSHAT and FNYEAQ (reference sequence). This CDR3 spans 15 amino acids. The chain is built from TRBV7-7 and TRBJ2-1; TRBD2 matches at 9 bases. Sequenced sample: PBMCs. The receptor was derived from a boy younger than 18 in good health and CMV-seronegative. CDR3 coding DNA: TGTGCTAGCAGCTTGGGCGGGGGGGCTTTAAATGAGCAGTTCTTC. Its protein is CASSLGGGALNEQFF. Full variable domain (missing parts from reference TRBV7-7 and TRBJ2-1): GAGVSQSPRYKVTKRGQDVTLRCDPISSHATLYWYQQALGQGPEFLTYFNYEAQPDKSGLPSDRFSAERPEGSISTLTIQRTEQRDSAMYRCASSLGGGALNEQFFGPGTRLTVL.